This T cell receptor beta chain was retrieved from a study of shared clonotypes between healthy human individuals. Study-wide context: Participating donors consisted of two women and three men aged 18 to 49.

The CDR3 consists of 14 residues. Trimming at V came to 0 bases and at J to 8 bases, leaving 2 bases not matched to a gene. The germline gives CDR1 SGHRS, CDR2 YFSETQ. The repertoire was sequenced with immunoSEQ multiplex PCR; TCRdb's copy has only in-frame clones and lacks some. The sample has some 470,000 clones; less than 80% are singletons. As to this clone: Its specificity is unknown. The same CDR3 is also encoded by other DNA sequences in this sample.

Findings of the study overall: Sampling involved blood alone; tissue repertoires likely differ.

The chain joins TRBV5-1 to TRBJ2-1, with 10 bases that match TRBD1. The receptor was derived from a woman aged 35 to 49 in good health. Some clones in this sample may be carry-over from other donors' samples. Sequenced: PBMCs. Here the CDR3 reads CASSLGGTGDEQFF. CDR3 in DNA: TGCGCCAGCAGCTTGGGTGGGACAGGGGATGAGCAGTTCTTC.